One sample yielded the 15 T cell receptor beta chains listed below, sequenced in a study of T cell repertoires in cytomegalovirus infection. In TCRdb, the reads were re-called with MiXCR into one record per CDR3 protein. The sample yields about 890,000 distinct CDR3 sequences, roughly a third seen once. Their cognate antigens are unknown. The material sequenced was cultured CD8+ T cells from PBMCs, taken from culture after CMV antigen stimulation. The source of these receptors is a human donor in good health (CMV status not recorded). Some clones in this sample may be carry-over from other donors' samples.

This clonotype was observed many times. This rearrangement joins TRBV6-5 to TRBJ2-3; 7 bases map to TRBD2. This CDR3 is built from 16 residues. V lost 3 bases and J lost 0; bases outside the gene matches: 6. Looked up from germline, CDR1 is MNHEY and CDR2 is SVGAGI. The CDR3 DNA sequence: TGTGCCAGCAGTTATTTGGCGGGGGAGAGCACAGATACGCAGTATTTT. This codes for CASSYLAGESTDTQYF.

This chain uses TRBV4-3 with TRBJ2-1, with D tentatively TRBD1 (5 bases). V gave up 1 base and J gave up 7 bases, with 17 bases separating them. The CDR3 consists of 16 residues. CDR1 and CDR2 (germline): LGHNA, YSLEER. CDR3 region: CASSQVEGVGENEQFF. CDR3 DNA sequence: TGCGCCAGCAGCCAAGTTGAAGGGGTGGGTGAGAATGAGCAGTTCTTC.

In this sample, this clonotype turned up a few times. This chain joins TRBV6-8 and TRBJ1-5; TRBD1 might be the D (5 bases). The CDR3 covers 17 residues. V lost 6 bases and J 0 bases, leaving 18 bases between the germline ends. The germline V gene has CDR1 MNHGY and CDR2 SAAAGT. CDR3 nucleotides: TGTGCCAGCAGGGGACCTCGAGCGGGGGATAGCAATCAGCCCCAGCATTTT. Translated, it gives CASRGPRAGDSNQPQHF.

The genes are TRBV5-6 and TRBJ2-7; D perhaps matches TRBD1 (6 bases). The germline CDR1 and CDR2 sequences are SGHDT and YYEEEE. The V and J ends lost 4 bases and 1 base respectively, with 15 bases between them. The CDR3 contains 15 residues. Written as DNA, the CDR3 is TGTGCCAGCAGCCCAAGGGGGATTGATTCCTACGAGCAGTACGTC. Its protein is CASSPRGIDSYEQYV.

The table lists this clonotype with a few counts. This chain uses TRBV19 with TRBJ1-6; D gene ambiguous. Trimming cost V 4 bases and J 14 bases, with 12 bases left between them. The CDR3 sequence is 12 residues long. Germline CDR1 is LNHDA and CDR2 is SQIVND (reference sequence). CDR3 loop: CASSTDYSALHF. The DNA of the CDR3 is TGTGCCAGTAGTACGGACTATTCGGCCCTCCACTTT.

This clonotype came up a few times. J is TRBJ2-1 and V is TRBV6-2 or TRBV6-3; 11 positions agree with TRBD2. The CDR3 is 15 amino acids. V lost 3 bases to trimming and J lost 9 bases; unmatched junction nucleotides: 7. Germline V CDR1 and CDR2: MNHEY, SVGEGT. For the CDR3, the DNA is TGTGCCAGCAGTTATAGCGGGGGGGCTCTTCGTGAGCAGTTCTTC. Encoded protein: CASSYSGGALREQFF.

V is TRBV7-8 and J is TRBJ2-6; no reliable D call. The V end lost 0 bases, the J end lost 0 bases, and 9 bases lay between the germline ends. CDR1 and CDR2 (germline): SGHVS, FQNEAQ. The CDR3 spans 17 residues. The chain's CDR3 is CASSLAVSSSGANVLTF. DNA for the CDR3: TGTGCCAGCAGCTTAGCCGTCAGTAGCTCTGGGGCCAACGTCCTGACTTTC.

This clonotype was counted once. J is TRBJ1-4 and V is TRBV7-6, with 7 nucleotides matching TRBD1. This CDR3 has 18 amino acids. CDR1 and CDR2 from the germline V gene are SGHVS and FNYEAQ. V trimming: 5 bases; J trimming: 1 base; junction bases outside the gene matches: 13. This chain's CDR3 is CASSPHRDRYETNEKLFF. Here the CDR3 DNA reads TGTGCCAGCAGCCCCCATAGGGACAGATATGAAACTAATGAAAAACTGTTTTTT.

The rearrangement links TRBV10-3 to TRBJ2-7; D remains ambiguous. V lost 2 bases, J lost 2 bases, and 4 bases lay in between. Germline CDR1 and CDR2: ENHRY and SYGVKD. The CDR3 spans 12 residues. This chain's CDR3 is CAISENPYEQYF. DNA for the CDR3: TGTGCCATCAGTGAGAACCCCTACGAGCAGTACTTC.

The table lists this clonotype with many counts. The V gene is TRBV2, the J gene TRBJ1-2, with a weak D call TRBD1 (5 bases). Trimming left V 10 bases short and J 4 bases short, with 7 bases between. The CDR3 has 10 residues. Germline CDR1 reads SNHLY; CDR2 reads FYNNEI. CDR3 sequence (DNA): TGTGCCATCCAGGGCTATGGCTACACCTTC. This translates into CAIQGYGYTF.

This clonotype was picked up a small number of times. The chain is built from TRBV5-1 and TRBJ2-1; possibly TRBD1 for D (6 bases). Trimming removed 0 bases from V and 1 base from J, with 11 bases in between. The germline gives CDR1 SGHRS, CDR2 YFSETQ. This CDR3 has 16 amino acids. The CDR3 region is CASSLVGTLSYNEQFF. CDR3 in DNA: TGCGCCAGCAGCTTGGTGGGGACACTATCCTACAATGAGCAGTTCTTC.

This clonotype came up a few times. The chain links TRBV2 to TRBJ2-1; a possible D gene is TRBD1 (6 bases). Germline-derived CDR1 and CDR2 are SNHLY and FYNNEI. The CDR3 loop spans 16 amino acids. V was trimmed by 10 bases and J by 2 bases, leaving 21 bases between them. The chain's CDR3 is CATVERGGHPYNEQFF. DNA for the CDR3: TGTGCCACCGTGGAAAGAGGGGGACATCCCTACAATGAGCAGTTCTTC.

The chain has TRBV6-5 and TRBJ1-1, with D possibly TRBD1 on 6 matching bases. The CDR3 has 16 residues. The V end was cut by 4 bases, the J end by 6 bases, with 21 bases between. CDR1 and CDR2 from the germline V gene are MNHEY and SVGAGI. CDR3 nucleotide sequence: TGTGCCAGCAGTTTCGACCATACAGGGACGGAATCTGAAGCTTTCTTT. Protein sequence: CASSFDHTGTESEAFF.

V and J are TRBV6-8 and TRBJ1-2; D possibly corresponds to TRBD1 (6 bases). This CDR3 has 13 amino acids. Germline V lookup: CDR1 MNHGY, CDR2 SAAAGT. Trimming left V 2 bases short and J 7 bases short, with 11 bases between. The CDR3, as DNA: TGTGCCAGCAGTTACAACAGGGCCCCTGGCTACACCTTC. Residues: CASSYNRAPGYTF.

This clonotype was detected only a few times. CDR3 protein: CASNPLTGLKDSPLHF. The DNA of the CDR3 is TGTGCCAGCAATCCTTTGACAGGGTTAAAGGATTCACCCCTCCACTTT. V and J are TRBV6-1 and TRBJ1-6; 7 nucleotides align to TRBD1. The germline V gene encodes CDR1 MNHNS and CDR2 SASEGT. This CDR3 has 16 amino acids. The V segment lost 7 bases and the J segment 8 bases; nucleotides outside the gene matches: 14.